A single sample gave rise to the 27 T cell receptor beta chains below, sequenced in a study of blood T cells in healthy people across ages (dated by TCRdb to the mid-2010s). The library was prepared using 5' RACE. For sequencing, an Illumina HiSeq 2500 was employed. A second PCR of roughly 6 to 11 cycles was run with a J-beta primer mix and a sample-barcoded 5' primer. Using fastp at Q25 and MiXCR, TCRdb reprocessed the public reads and kept productive beta chains. Rows matching on CDR3 protein sequence are summarized as one entry with the most common DNA and genes. Across this sample there are 1,500,000 or so distinct CDR3 sequences, with less than 45% seen only once. The ten largest clones take up 4% of the sample. Sequencing was done on a sample of blood. These receptors all stem from a woman between 18 and 29 years old in good health.

As DNA, the CDR3 is TGTGCCAGCAGCTTAACGCAATTAGAACCGACCCAAGAGACCCAGTACTTC. This encodes CASSLTQLEPTQETQYF. This chain links TRBV7-3 with TRBJ2-5; no reliable D call. Germline V gene sequence: CDR1 SGHTA, CDR2 FQGTGA. The CDR3 has 17 residues. Trimming stripped 0 bases from V and 1 base from J, with 15 bases between.

With regard to this clonotype: A much larger clone sits a single nucleotide away, making a read error possible. The chain is built from TRBV5-1 and TRBJ1-6; D is ambiguous. Germline-derived CDR1 and CDR2 are SGHRS and YFSETQ. This CDR3 spans 15 amino acids. The CDR3 DNA follows: TGCGCCAGCAGCTTGGAGAGCTCCTATAATCCACCCCTCCACTTT. It codes for CASSLESSYNPPLHF.

The chain combines TRBV7-9 with TRBJ1-2; D is uncertain. V lost 9 bases and J 0 bases, leaving 14 bases between the germline ends. CDR1 is SEHNR, CDR2 FQNEAQ, per germline (reference sequence). The CDR3 consists of 14 residues. The CDR3 sequence: CASSPTDANYGYTF. Written as DNA, the CDR3 is TGTGCCAGTTCGCCGACGGACGCTAACTATGGCTACACCTTC.

CDR3 loop: CASSQDWRGDRNEQYF. The CDR3 DNA is TGCGCCAGCAGCCAAGATTGGCGGGGGGATAGAAATGAGCAGTACTTC. The V and J genes are TRBV4-3 and TRBJ2-5; TRBD2 aligns across 8 bases. Trimming removed 0 bases from V and 11 bases from J; junction bases left unmatched: 14. Germline lookup yields CDR1 LGHNA and CDR2 YSLEER. The CDR3 is 16 residues long.

The V and J genes are TRBV5-1 and TRBJ2-1; maybe TRBD2 (6 bases). V lost 5 bases and J lost 12, with 12 bases in between. The CDR3 sequence is 11 residues long. In germline, CDR1 is SGHRS, CDR2 YFSETQ. The CDR3 DNA reads as TGCGCCAGCAGTTCGGGACTTAGGCAGTTCTTC. The encoded protein is CASSSGLRQFF.

A word on this clonotype: The germline gene is not matched at one end of the junction; a read error may be the cause. The V call is TRBV29-1, the J call TRBJ1-1; D perhaps matches TRBD1 (6 bases). From germline, CDR1 is SQVTM and CDR2 ANQGSEA. The CDR3 sequence is 15 residues long. CDR3 DNA sequence: TGCAGCGTTGGGGGGCTACAAGCCATGAACACCGAAGCTTTCTTT. It is translated as CSVGGLQAMNTEAFF.

The chain uses TRBV12-3 or TRBV12-4 and TRBJ2-7, with 9 positions matching TRBD1. J lost 5 bases, V lost 6 bases, and 5 bases had no gene match. This CDR3 region has 13 residues. CDR3 nucleotide sequence: TGTGCCAGCAGAGCGGGGACAGGGCACGAGCAGTACTTC. Its protein is CASRAGTGHEQYF.

In regard to this clonotype: One junction end does not reproduce the germline sequence, and a read error may be involved. The chain joins TRBV11-2 to TRBJ1-2; 9 nucleotides agree with TRBD1. The CDR3 sequence is 15 residues long. Germline loops: CDR1 SGHAT, CDR2 FQNNGV. CDR3 amino acids: CASSWPGQGNYGYTF. CDR3 DNA: TGTGCCAGTAGCTGGCCGGGACAGGGAAACTATGGCTACACCTTC.

This clonotype showed up just a few times. The chain has TRBV9 and TRBJ1-2; no clear D gene. CDR3 length: 14 residues. Germline lookup yields CDR1 SGDLS and CDR2 YYNGEE. Trimming pared 0 bases from V and 3 bases from J, leaving 9 bases between. The CDR3 DNA reads as TGTGCCAGCAGCGTAGGGGAGGGCTACTATGGCTACACCTTC. Protein: CASSVGEGYYGYTF.

The chain carries TRBV12-3 or TRBV12-4 and TRBJ2-2, with 12 bases aligning to TRBD2. The junction had 4 bases not matched to a gene; V was cut back by 4 bases and J by 7 bases. The CDR3 has 15 amino acids. CDR3 sequence reads: CASSSSGGAVGELFF. DNA for the CDR3: TGTGCCAGCAGTTCTAGCGGGGGGGCCGTCGGGGAGCTGTTTTTT.

This clonotype was seen more than once but under ten times. V gene TRBV20-1 combines with J gene TRBJ2-3; TRBD2 might be the D (6 bases). The ends were cut back, 1 base at V and 4 bases at J, with 6 bases in the middle. This CDR3 has 12 residues. Germline loops: CDR1 DFQATT, CDR2 SNEGSKA (reference sequence). The CDR3 loop reads CSARAGADTQYF. In nucleotides, the CDR3 is TGCAGTGCTAGAGCGGGGGCAGATACGCAGTATTTT.

The chain uses TRBV7-9 and TRBJ2-1; TRBD2 might be the D (6 bases). Trimming pared 7 bases from V and 4 bases from J, leaving 17 bases between. Germline V gives CDR1 SEHNR, CDR2 FQNEAQ (reference sequence). The CDR3 has 15 amino acids. The CDR3 spells CASKFSGGGYNEQFF. The CDR3 nucleotides are TGTGCCAGCAAGTTCTCTGGGGGAGGATACAATGAGCAGTTCTTC. Full variable domain (outside the CDR3, taken from reference TRBV7-9 and TRBJ2-1): DTGVSQNPRHKITKRGQNVTFRCDPISEHNRLYWYRQTLGQGPEFLTYFQNEAQLEKSRLLSDRFSAERPKGSFSTLEIQRTEQGDSAMYLCASKFSGGGYNEQFFGPGTRLTVL.

V usage is TRBV2 and J usage is TRBJ2-5, with 7 nucleotides matching TRBD2. J lost 11 bases, V lost 2 bases, and 17 bases had no gene match. The germline gives CDR1 SNHLY, CDR2 FYNNEI. This CDR3 is built from 16 residues. The CDR3 DNA follows: TGTGCCAGCAGTGAACGTGGGGGGGGGTTGTACAATGAGCAGTACTTC. Its protein product is CASSERGGGLYNEQYF. Looking up the rest from reference TRBV2 and TRBJ2-5 gives the full variable domain: EPEVTQTPSHQVTQMGQEVILRCVPISNHLYFYWYRQILGQKVEFLVSFYNNEISEKSEIFDDQFSVERPDGSNFTLKIRSTKLEDSAMYFCASSERGGGLYNEQYFGPGTRLLVL.

The chain combines TRBV11-3 with TRBJ2-5; 7 bases fit TRBD1. Germline V gives CDR1 SGHNT, CDR2 YENEEA. This CDR3 has 15 amino acids. V lost 5 bases and J lost 6; bases outside the gene matches: 12. The CDR3 reads CASSPGQPGSKTQYF. The DNA of the CDR3 is TGTGCCAGCAGCCCGGGACAGCCAGGGTCAAAGACCCAGTACTTC.

The CDR3 loop reads CSAGQYTNEKLFF. The DNA of the CDR3 is TGCAGTGCAGGACAGTACACTAATGAAAAACTGTTTTTT. The rearrangement uses TRBV20-1 and TRBJ1-4, with D maybe TRBD1 (6 bases). Germline V gene data show CDR1 as DFQATT and CDR2 as SNEGSKA (reference sequence). V lost 6 bases and J 2 bases, leaving 10 bases between the germline ends. CDR3 length: 13 amino acids.

This chain joins TRBV7-2 and TRBJ2-1; no firm D call. The CDR3 covers 12 residues. Germline V gives CDR1 SGHTA, CDR2 FQGNSA. V lost 7 bases to trimming and J lost 5 bases, with 9 bases between them. The CDR3 is CASISPDNEQFF. The CDR3 coding sequence is TGTGCCAGCATCTCCCCTGACAATGAGCAGTTCTTC.

The chain carries TRBV27 and TRBJ1-6; D is perhaps TRBD1 (5 bases). This CDR3 spans 14 amino acids. V lost 5 bases and J 14 bases, leaving 19 bases between the germline ends. CDR1 MNHEY and CDR2 SMNVEV come from the germline V gene (reference sequence). The DNA of the CDR3 is TGTGCCAGCAGTAAAGCTCCGGGACCCTTATCCCTCCACTTT. This translates into CASSKAPGPLSLHF.

This clonotype was found a few times. The chain employs TRBV7-9 and TRBJ2-5, with unresolved D. Germline CDR1 is SEHNR and CDR2 is FQNEAQ (reference sequence). V lost 5 bases, J lost 7 bases, and 11 bases lay in between. This CDR3 is built from 12 residues. In DNA form, the CDR3 reads TGTGCCAGCAGCCCCACTTCTGGGACCCAGTACTTC. Its translation: CASSPTSGTQYF.

The chain employs TRBV20-1 and TRBJ2-1; 12 bases align to TRBD2. The V gene end was trimmed by 6 bases and the J gene end by 12 bases; junction bases not matched to a gene: 12. The CDR3 contains 14 residues. CDR1 and CDR2 from the germline V gene are DFQATT and SNEGSKA (reference sequence). The CDR3 protein is CSAVASGGADRQFF. The CDR3 DNA reads TGCAGTGCGGTAGCTAGCGGGGGGGCCGATCGGCAGTTCTTC.

There are a few counts of this clonotype. The CDR3 bases are TGTGCCAGCAGGCTGGGGGGAAGGGTCTACAATGAGCAGTTCTTC. Its translation: CASRLGGRVYNEQFF. The chain employs TRBV27 and TRBJ2-1; TRBD2 might be the D (6 bases). The CDR3 has 15 amino acids. Trimming removed 6 bases from V and 3 bases from J, with 15 bases in between. Germline CDR1 reads MNHEY; CDR2 reads SMNVEV (reference sequence).

The V gene is TRBV4-3, the J gene TRBJ1-2; D remains unclear. Germline assignment: CDR1 LGHNA and CDR2 YSLEER. V lost 0 bases and J lost 4, with 9 bases in between. The CDR3 runs 14 residues. The CDR3 DNA reads TGCGCCAGCAGCCAAGATCTTAATAGCTATGGCTACACCTTC. It yields the protein CASSQDLNSYGYTF.

The chain couples TRBV4-1 to TRBJ2-1, with D hard to call. Germline CDR1 MGHRA, CDR2 YSYEKL. CDR3 length: 16 residues. V lost 3 bases and J 2 bases, leaving 14 bases between the germline ends. As DNA, the CDR3 is TGCGCCAGCAGCCAGGTTGACCTGATAACCTACAATGAGCAGTTCTTC. Protein sequence: CASSQVDLITYNEQFF.

This clonotype occurred a few times. Germline is not matched at one junction end, which may reflect a read error. The genes are TRBV5-1 and TRBJ2-2, with D possibly being TRBD2 (6 bases). The CDR3 is made up of 15 amino acids. CDR1 SGHRS and CDR2 YFSETQ come from the germline V gene. This CDR3 reads CASSFGGTNTGELFF. The CDR3 DNA follows: TGTGCCAGCAGTTTCGGGGGAACGAACACCGGGGAGCTGTTTTTT. Filled out from reference TRBV5-1 and TRBJ2-2, the complete variable domain reads KAGVTQTPRYLIKTRGQQVTLSCSPISGHRSVSWYQQTPGQGLQFLFEYFSETQRNKGNFPGRFSGRQFSNSRSEMNVSTLELGDSALYLCASSFGGTNTGELFFGEGSRLTVL.

This clonotype was observed a handful of times. The V and J genes are TRBV9 and TRBJ2-1, with D unresolved. Germline V lookup: CDR1 SGDLS, CDR2 YYNGEE. Trimming removed 0 bases at V and 0 bases at J, with 7 bases between. The CDR3 has 15 amino acids. CDR3 in DNA: TGTGCCAGCAGCGTAGGCGTTCACTCCTACAATGAGCAGTTCTTC. Protein sequence: CASSVGVHSYNEQFF.

This rearrangement joins TRBV18 to TRBJ2-7, with D possibly being TRBD1 (5 bases). The CDR3 contains 14 residues. V lost 3 bases and J 6 bases, leaving 15 bases between the germline ends. Germline CDR1 is KGHSH and CDR2 is LQKENI. CDR3 loop: CASSPPRQIPEQYF. The CDR3 nucleotides are TGTGCCAGCTCACCGCCGCGACAGATCCCCGAGCAGTACTTC.

The genes are TRBV10-3 and TRBJ1-5; tentative D call: TRBD1 (6 bases). Germline CDR1 ENHRY, CDR2 SYGVKD. V dropped 10 bases and J dropped 3 bases, with 13 bases sitting between them. This CDR3 contains 13 residues. This chain's CDR3 is CATNRETNQPQHF. The DNA for the CDR3 is TGTGCCACCAACAGGGAAACCAATCAGCCCCAGCATTTT.

The chain joins TRBV5-1 to TRBJ2-1; D might be TRBD1 or TRBD2, each matching 6 bases. CDR1 is SGHRS and CDR2 is YFSETQ in the germline V gene. The V gene lost 6 bases and the J gene lost 4 bases, with 20 bases spanning the gap. The CDR3 runs to 16 residues. The CDR3, as DNA: TGCGCCAGCAACCCAGGTGGTGGGGGGCCTTACAATGAGCAGTTCTTC. It encodes CASNPGGGGPYNEQFF.